Included here is one T cell receptor (beta chain) sequence, with context. These data are taken from a study of radiation and T cells in renal cell carcinoma. The time point is: blood 4 weeks post-SBRT, at nephrectomy. Described treatment: 15 Gy SBRT to primary tumor, nephrectomy 4 weeks later. Method: immunoSEQ multiplex PCR; TCRdb's copy keeps in-frame clones and lacks some. The repertoire holds around 100,000 clones, with 80% to 90% as singletons. The source was blood, collected from a patient whose treatment included radiotherapy and nephrectomy. This receptor was obtained from a man aged 55-75 years with renal cell carcinoma.

The CDR3 region is CASSLGTRPGELFF. The CDR3 nucleotides read TGTGCCAGCAGCTTAGGAACCAGGCCCGGGGAGCTGTTTTTT. The chain has TRBV7-9 and TRBJ2-2; no reliable D call. Between the trimmed V and J ends, which lost 1 base and 6 bases, there was a span of 9 bases. This CDR3 comprises 14 residues. Germline V lookup: CDR1 SEHNR, CDR2 FQNEAQ (reference sequence).